The 2 T cell receptor beta chains given below trace back to one sample, sequenced in a study of T cells in Graves' hyperthyroidism and ophthalmopathy. Regions amplified from RNA transcripts were the TCR beta CDR3 regions. First-round RT-PCR targeting the TCR CDR3 was performed with the HTBI primer set. TCRdb recomputed calls from the multiplex PCR reads with MiXCR, one row per CDR3 protein. The sample holds 300,000 to 450,000 distinct CDR3 sequences, roughly 15% seen once. What was sequenced was blood. These receptors came from a woman younger than 45 with Graves' ophthalmopathy.

This clonotype occurred many times. This sequence joins TRBV5-1 and TRBJ2-1; the D gene is possibly TRBD1 (5 bases). The CDR3 consists of 12 residues. CDR1 and CDR2 (germline): SGHRS, YFSETQ. V was clipped by 0 bases and J by 9 bases, with 7 bases between them. The CDR3 sequence is CASSLGGFEQFF. The CDR3, as DNA: TGCGCCAGCAGCTTGGGGGGCTTTGAGCAGTTCTTC.

This sequence joins TRBV7-8 and TRBJ2-5, with unresolved D. V was clipped by 2 bases and J by 5 bases, with 9 bases between them. Germline CDR1 SGHVS, CDR2 FQNEAQ. There are 13 residues in the CDR3. The CDR3 sequence is CASSLPLVETQYF. CDR3 sequence (DNA): TGTGCCAGCAGCTTACCCCTAGTTGAGACCCAGTACTTC.